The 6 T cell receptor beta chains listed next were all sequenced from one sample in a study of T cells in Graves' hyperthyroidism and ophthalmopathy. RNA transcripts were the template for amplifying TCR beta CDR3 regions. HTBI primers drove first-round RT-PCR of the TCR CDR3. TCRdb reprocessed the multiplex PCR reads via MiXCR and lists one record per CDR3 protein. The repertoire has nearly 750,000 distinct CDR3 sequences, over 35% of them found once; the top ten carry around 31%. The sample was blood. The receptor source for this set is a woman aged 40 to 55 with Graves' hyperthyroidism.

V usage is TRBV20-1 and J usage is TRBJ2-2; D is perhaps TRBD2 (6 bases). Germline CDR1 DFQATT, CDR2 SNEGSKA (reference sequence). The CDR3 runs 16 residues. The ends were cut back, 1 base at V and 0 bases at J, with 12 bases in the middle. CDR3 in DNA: TGCAGTGCTAGAGGGGCGGGGCAGACGAACACCGGGGAGCTGTTTTTT. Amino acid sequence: CSARGAGQTNTGELFF.

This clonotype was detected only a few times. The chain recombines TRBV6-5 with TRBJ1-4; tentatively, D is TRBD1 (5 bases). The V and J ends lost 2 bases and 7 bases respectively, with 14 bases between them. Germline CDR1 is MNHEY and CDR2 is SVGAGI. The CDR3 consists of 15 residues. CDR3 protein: CASSYVQQGGEKLFF. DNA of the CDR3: TGTGCCAGCAGTTACGTCCAGCAGGGAGGTGAAAAACTGTTTTTT.

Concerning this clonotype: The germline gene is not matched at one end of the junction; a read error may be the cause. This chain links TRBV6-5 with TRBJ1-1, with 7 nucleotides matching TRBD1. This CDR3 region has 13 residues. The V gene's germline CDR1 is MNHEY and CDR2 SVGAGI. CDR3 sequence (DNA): TGTGCCAGCAGTTCCTTACCCAGGGGGGAAGCTCTCTTT. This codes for CASSSLPRGEALF.

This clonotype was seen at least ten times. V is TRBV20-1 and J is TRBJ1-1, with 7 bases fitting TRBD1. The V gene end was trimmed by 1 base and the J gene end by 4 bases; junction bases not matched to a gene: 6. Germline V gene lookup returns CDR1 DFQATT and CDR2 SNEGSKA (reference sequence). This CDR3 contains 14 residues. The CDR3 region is CSARGPGGGTEAFF. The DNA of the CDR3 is TGCAGTGCTAGAGGTCCAGGGGGGGGCACTGAAGCTTTCTTT.

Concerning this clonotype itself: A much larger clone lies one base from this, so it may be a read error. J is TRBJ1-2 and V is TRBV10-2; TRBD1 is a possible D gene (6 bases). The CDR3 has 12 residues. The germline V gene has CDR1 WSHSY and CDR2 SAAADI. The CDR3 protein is CAGSESGAGYTF. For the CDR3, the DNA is TGCGCCGGCAGTGAGTCGGGGGCCGGCTACACCTTC.

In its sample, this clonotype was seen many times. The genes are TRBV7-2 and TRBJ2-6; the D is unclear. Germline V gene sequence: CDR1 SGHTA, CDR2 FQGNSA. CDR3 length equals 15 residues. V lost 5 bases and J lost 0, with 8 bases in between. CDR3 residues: CASSPLGSGANVLTF. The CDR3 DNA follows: TGTGCCAGCAGCCCACTGGGCTCTGGGGCCAACGTCCTGACTTTC.